Here is one TCR beta chain with its context. The source of the sample is a study of blood T cell repertoires in COVID-19. J gave up 6 bases and V 2 bases, and 12 bases lay outside the gene matches. The germline V gene encodes CDR1 MNHEY and CDR2 SVGEGT. CDR3 length: 16 amino acids. Those enrolled, adults aged roughly 18 to 100 years, came from 20 to 25 US areas. Libraries were prepared by immunoSEQ multiplex PCR; TCRdb keeps only in-frame clonotypes and omits some of them. The sample holds 350,000 to 400,000 clones; about 88% are singletons and the top ten take approximately 3%. V usage is TRBV6-2 or TRBV6-3 and J usage is TRBJ2-7; 8 nucleotides line up with TRBD2. The sequencing input was PBMCs or T cells enriched from blood (not recorded which). The TCR comes from a woman between 25 and 40 years old who had recovered from COVID-19. The CDR3 sequence: CASSYAPSSGRREQYF. The CDR3 DNA reads TGTGCCAGCAGTTACGCGCCGAGCAGCGGGAGACGCGAGCAGTACTTC.